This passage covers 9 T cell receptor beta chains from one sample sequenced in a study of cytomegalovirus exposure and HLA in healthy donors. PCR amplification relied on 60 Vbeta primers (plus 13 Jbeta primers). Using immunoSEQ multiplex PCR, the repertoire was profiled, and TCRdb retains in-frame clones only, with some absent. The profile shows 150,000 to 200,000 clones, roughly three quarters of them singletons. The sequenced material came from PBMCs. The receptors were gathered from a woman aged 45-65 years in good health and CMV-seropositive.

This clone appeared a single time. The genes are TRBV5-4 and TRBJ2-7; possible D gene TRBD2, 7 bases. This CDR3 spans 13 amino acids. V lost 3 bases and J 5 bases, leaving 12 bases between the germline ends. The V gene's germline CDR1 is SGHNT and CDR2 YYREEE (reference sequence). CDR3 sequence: CASSWEGGDEQYF. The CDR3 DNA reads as TGTGCCAGCAGCTGGGAGGGGGGGGACGAGCAGTACTTC. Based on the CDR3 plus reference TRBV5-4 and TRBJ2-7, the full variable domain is ETGVTQSPTHLIKTRGQQVTLRCSSQSGHNTVSWYQQALGQGPQFIFQYYREEENGRGNFPPRFSGLQFPNYSSELNVNALELDDSALYLCASSWEGGDEQYFGPGTRLTVT.

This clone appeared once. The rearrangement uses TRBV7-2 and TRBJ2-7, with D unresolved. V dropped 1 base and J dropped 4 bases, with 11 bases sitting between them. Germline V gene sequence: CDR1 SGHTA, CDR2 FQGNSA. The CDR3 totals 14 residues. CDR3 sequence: CASSLGGMVYEQYF. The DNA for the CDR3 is TGTGCCAGCAGCTTAGGCGGTATGGTATACGAGCAGTACTTC. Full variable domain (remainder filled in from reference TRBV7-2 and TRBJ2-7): GAGVSQSPSNKVTEKGKDVELRCDPISGHTALYWYRQSLGQGLEFLIYFQGNSAPDKSGLPSDRFSAERTGGSVSTLTIQRTQQEDSAVYLCASSLGGMVYEQYFGPGTRLTVT.

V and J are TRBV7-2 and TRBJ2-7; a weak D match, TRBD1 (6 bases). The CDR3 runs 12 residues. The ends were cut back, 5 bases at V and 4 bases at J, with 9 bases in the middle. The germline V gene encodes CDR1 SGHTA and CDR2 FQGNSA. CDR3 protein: CASSKQGYEQYF. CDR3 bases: TGTGCCAGCAGCAAACAGGGTTACGAGCAGTACTTC.

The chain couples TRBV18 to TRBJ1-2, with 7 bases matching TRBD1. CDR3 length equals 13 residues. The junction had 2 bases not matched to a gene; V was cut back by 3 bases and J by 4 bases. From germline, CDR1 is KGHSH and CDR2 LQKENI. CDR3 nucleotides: TGTGCCAGCTCACCGACAGGGTCCTATGGCTACACCTTC. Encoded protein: CASSPTGSYGYTF.

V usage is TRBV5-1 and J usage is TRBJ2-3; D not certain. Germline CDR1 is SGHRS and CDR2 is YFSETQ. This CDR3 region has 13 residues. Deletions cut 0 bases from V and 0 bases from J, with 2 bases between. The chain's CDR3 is CASSLASTDTQYF. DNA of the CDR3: TGCGCCAGCAGCTTGGCTAGCACAGATACGCAGTATTTT.

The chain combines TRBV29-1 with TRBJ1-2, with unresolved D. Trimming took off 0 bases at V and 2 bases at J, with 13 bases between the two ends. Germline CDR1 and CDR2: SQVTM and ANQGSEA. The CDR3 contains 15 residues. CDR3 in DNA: TGCAGCGTTGAAGATCGGAGAACGGTCAACTATGGCTACACCTTC. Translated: CSVEDRRTVNYGYTF.

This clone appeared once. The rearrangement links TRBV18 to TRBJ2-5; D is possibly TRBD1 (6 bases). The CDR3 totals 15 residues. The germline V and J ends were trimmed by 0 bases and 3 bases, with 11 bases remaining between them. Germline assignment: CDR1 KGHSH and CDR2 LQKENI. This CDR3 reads CASSPPSTGKETQYF. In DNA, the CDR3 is TGTGCCAGCTCACCACCGTCTACAGGGAAAGAGACCCAGTACTTC. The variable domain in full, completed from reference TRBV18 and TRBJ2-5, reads NAGVMQNPRHLVRRRGQEARLRCSPMKGHSHVYWYRQLPEEGLKFMVYLQKENIIDESGMPKERFSAEFPKEGPSILRIQQVVRGDSAAYFCASSPPSTGKETQYFGPGTRLLVL.

CDR3 region: CASRPQGAHGYTF. CDR3 in DNA: TGTGCCAGCAGACCTCAGGGGGCTCATGGCTACACCTTC. This chain connects TRBV6-5 to TRBJ1-2; 8 bases fit TRBD1. Germline CDR1 MNHEY, CDR2 SVGAGI. CDR3 length: 13 residues. The V and J ends lost 6 bases and 6 bases, in that order; junction bases with no gene match: 6.

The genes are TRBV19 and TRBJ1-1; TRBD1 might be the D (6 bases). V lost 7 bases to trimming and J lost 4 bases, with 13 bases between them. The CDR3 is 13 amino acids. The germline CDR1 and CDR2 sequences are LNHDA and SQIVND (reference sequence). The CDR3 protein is CASIGQRGTEAFF. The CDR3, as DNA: TGTGCCAGTATCGGACAGCGGGGCACTGAAGCTTTCTTT.